The clone carrying this T cell receptor beta chain was detected many times. Antigen specificity is unknown. The source of the sample is a study of regulatory T cells in long-lasting Graves disease. In germline, CDR1 is WSHSY, CDR2 SAAADI. The CDR3 spans 16 residues. The J segment lost 7 bases and the V segment lost 6 bases, leaving 14 bases of the junction unmatched. Time point described: persistent/refractory GD, antithyroid drugs over 5 years with positive TRAb. The TCR library was made from RNA extracted from PBMCs. Findings and caveats of the study: With persistent disease, TRBV28, TRBJ1-2 and TRBJ2-5 were the favored segments.

Building the TCR beta libraries relied on iRepertoire HTBI primers, and CDR3 regions underwent Arm-PCR. TCRdb itself ran the multiplex PCR reads through MiXCR, one entry per CDR3 protein. The sample has some 370,000 distinct CDR3 sequences, 20% to 25% seen once. This sequence originates from a woman in her 40s with Graves disease. The V call is TRBV10-2, the J call TRBJ2-5, with 10 bases lining up with TRBD2. Sequenced material: peripheral blood mononuclear cells (PBMCs), taken when the disease was refractory, from a patient treated with antithyroid drugs. The CDR3 DNA is TGCGCCAGCAGGAGGTTAGCGGGAGGCAGAACCTTGACCCAGTACTTC. The encoded protein is CASRRLAGGRTLTQYF.